The rows below give T cell receptor beta chains drawn from one sample of a study of T cells after yellow fever vaccination. TCRdb reprocessed the 5' RACE reads via MiXCR and lists one record per CDR3 protein. The sample lists fewer than 450,000 distinct CDR3 sequences; around 8.1% were seen once. Sequences were derived from PBMCs, sampled approximately 47 days after the first yellow fever vaccination. Receptors were obtained from a man aged 18 to 30 who received the YFV17D yellow fever vaccine. The CDR3 runs from the conserved cysteine through the conserved F or W. The D gene is left open where the match is weak. Clone sizes are given selectively: once, few, many, or a class where the clone is expanded.

CDR3 DNA	CDR3 protein	clone size	J gene	CDR3 length	V gene	D gene
TGTGCCAGCAGCTTTAGTATGAACACTGAAGCTTTCTTT	CASSFSMNTEAFF	many	TRBJ1-1	13	TRBV7-2	.
TGTGCCAGTAGTATAGATAGAGATGATAGCAATCAGCCCCAGCATTTT	CASSIDRDDSNQPQHF	few	TRBJ1-5	16	TRBV19	.
TGTGCCAGCAGCTTAGGACTAGATTGGGGCACTAGCACAGATACGCAGTATTTT	CASSLGLDWGTSTDTQYF	.	TRBJ2-3	18	TRBV11-1	.
TGCGCCAGCAATACGGGGGCGGGCGCAGATACGCAGTATTTT	CASNTGAGADTQYF	.	TRBJ2-3	14	TRBV5-1	.
TGTGCCATCAGGGAGGGACAGGAAGCTTTCTTT	CAIREGQEAFF	few	TRBJ1-1	11	TRBV10-3	TRBD1
TGTGCCAGCAGTTATGAGGCGATCCAGTTCTTC	CASSYEAIQFF	few	TRBJ2-1	11	TRBV6-2/TRBV6-3	.
TGTGCCAGCAGAAGTGCGGGGGAGGGTGAAGCTTTCTTT	CASRSAGEGEAFF	few	TRBJ1-1	13	TRBV7-9	.
TGTGCCAGCAGTTTTGGGACAGGAAAGACATTTTTTTCAGATACGCAGTATTTT	CASSFGTGKTFFSDTQYF	.	TRBJ2-3	18	TRBV12-3/TRBV12-4	TRBD1
TGTGCCAGCAGCGCCCCAGGGGCCAACGTCCTGACTTTC	CASSAPGANVLTF	.	TRBJ2-6	13	TRBV9	.
TGTGCCAGCAGTCCCCGGGGGACAGGGGGGTTCAAGCAGTTCTTC	CASSPRGTGGFKQFF	few	TRBJ2-1	15	TRBV7-2	TRBD1
TGCGCCAGCAGCCGTGACCTCGGGGGACGCTCCTACAATGAGCAGTTCTTC	CASSRDLGGRSYNEQFF	.	TRBJ2-1	17	TRBV4-3	.
TGTGCCAGCAGCTCCAGGGGGGGAGGGAACACTGAAGCTTTCTTT	CASSSRGGGNTEAFF	.	TRBJ1-1	15	TRBV7-2	TRBD1
TGTGCCAGCGCTTCCACAGGAGCGAACACCGGGGAGCTGTTTTTT	CASASTGANTGELFF	.	TRBJ2-2	15	TRBV6-1	.
TGCGCCAGCAGCTCCCCGGTGGGGCAGAGTGATACGCAGTATTTT	CASSSPVGQSDTQYF	.	TRBJ2-3	15	TRBV5-1	.
TGTGCCAGCAGCGCCCGGGCCAGGGACTATGGCTACACCTTC	CASSARARDYGYTF	.	TRBJ1-2	14	TRBV7-9	.
TGCGCCAGCAGCTTGGCCCTTGGGCTCGACAATGAGCAGTTCTTC	CASSLALGLDNEQFF	.	TRBJ2-1	15	TRBV5-1	.
TGTGCCAGCAGCTTAAGAGGGGGCGAGAACACCGGGGAGCTGTTTTTT	CASSLRGGENTGELFF	few	TRBJ2-2	16	TRBV7-9	TRBD1
TGCGCCAGCAGCCAAAGGACGGTCTCCTACGAGCAGTACTTC	CASSQRTVSYEQYF	.	TRBJ2-7	14	TRBV4-1	.
TGCAGTGCGGCGGACAGGGCTCAGCCCCAGCATTTT	CSAADRAQPQHF	.	TRBJ1-5	12	TRBV20-1	TRBD1
TGTGCCAGCAGTGAAGGCCTCCAAGCCTACAATGAGCAGTTCTTC	CASSEGLQAYNEQFF	few	TRBJ2-1	15	TRBV2	.
TGTGCCAGCAGCTTTGGGGCGAGCTCAGGGACCTATGGCTACACCTTC	CASSFGASSGTYGYTF	few	TRBJ1-2	16	TRBV7-9	.
TGTGCCACCAGCAGAGAAGGCAGTACTGGCTACACCTTC	CATSREGSTGYTF	.	TRBJ1-2	13	TRBV15	.